The 5 T cell receptor beta chains in this list originate from one sample, sequenced in a study of T-cell memory formation after mild COVID-19. MiXCR, run by TCRdb on the 5' RACE reads, gives a single entry per CDR3 protein. Of over 300,000 distinct CDR3 sequences in the sample, more than 20% were seen once. Sequencing was carried out using PBMCs or a T cell subset sorted from them (not recorded which). All receptors derive from a man aged 18 to 35 who had mild COVID-19 (a few samples of this study predate the infection). Cell type and time point are not known.

V is TRBV7-2 and J is TRBJ2-1; TRBD2 might be the D (6 bases). Germline CDR1 and CDR2: SGHTA and FQGNSA. The CDR3 is 13 residues long. V lost 5 bases and J lost 9, with 14 bases in between. The CDR3 bases are TGTGCCAGCAGCCTAAGACTAGTGGGTGAGCAGTTCTTC. Translation: CASSLRLVGEQFF.

The CDR3 region is CASSQVSETQYF. The CDR3 nucleotides read TGTGCCAGCAGCCAAGTCAGCGAGACCCAGTACTTC. The genes are TRBV3-1 and TRBJ2-5; D uncertain. The CDR3 covers 12 residues. V shed 1 base and J shed 5 bases, with 5 bases lying between them. Germline V gene data show CDR1 as LGHDT and CDR2 as YNNKEL (reference sequence).

The table lists this clonotype with a few counts. The V and J genes are TRBV6-6 and TRBJ2-5; D is undetermined. CDR1 is MNHNY and CDR2 is SVGAGI in the germline V gene (reference sequence). Trimming took 6 bases from V and 2 from J, leaving 19 bases between them. The CDR3 has 16 residues. As DNA, the CDR3 is TGTGCCAGCAGGGATCCCCGGGCCCGAGATCAAGAGACCCAGTACTTC. This translates into CASRDPRARDQETQYF.

This clonotype has only a few counts. V usage is TRBV3-1 and J usage is TRBJ2-5; 8 bases align to TRBD2. The germline gives CDR1 LGHDT, CDR2 YNNKEL (reference sequence). V lost 8 bases to trimming and J lost 9 bases; unmatched junction nucleotides: 2. CDR3 size: 10 residues. This CDR3 is CASSGGAQYF. In nucleotides, the CDR3 is TGTGCCAGCTCGGGGGGGGCCCAGTACTTC.

The chain couples TRBV5-5 to TRBJ1-2, with TRBD1 matching over 7 bases. This CDR3 is built from 14 residues. Per the germline V gene, CDR1 is SGHKS and CDR2 is YYEKEE (reference sequence). The junction had 6 bases not matched to a gene; V was cut back by 5 bases and J by 2 bases. Here the CDR3 DNA reads TGTGCCAGCAGGATTGGAGGGGGCAACTATGGCTACACCTTC. It codes for CASRIGGGNYGYTF.